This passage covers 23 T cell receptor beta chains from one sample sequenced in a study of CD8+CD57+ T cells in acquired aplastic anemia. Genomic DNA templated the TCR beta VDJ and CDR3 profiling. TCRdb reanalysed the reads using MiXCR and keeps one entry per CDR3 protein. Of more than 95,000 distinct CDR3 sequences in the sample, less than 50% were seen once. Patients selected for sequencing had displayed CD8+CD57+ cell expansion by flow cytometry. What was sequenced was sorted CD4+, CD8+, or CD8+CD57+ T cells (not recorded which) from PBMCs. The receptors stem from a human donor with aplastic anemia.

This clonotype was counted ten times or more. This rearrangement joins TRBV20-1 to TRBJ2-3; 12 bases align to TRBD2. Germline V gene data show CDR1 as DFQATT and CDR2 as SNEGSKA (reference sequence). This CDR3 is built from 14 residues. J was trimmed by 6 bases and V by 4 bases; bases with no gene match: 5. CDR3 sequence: CSATLAGGLDTQYF. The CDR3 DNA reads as TGCAGTGCTACCCTAGCGGGGGGGCTGGATACGCAGTATTTT.

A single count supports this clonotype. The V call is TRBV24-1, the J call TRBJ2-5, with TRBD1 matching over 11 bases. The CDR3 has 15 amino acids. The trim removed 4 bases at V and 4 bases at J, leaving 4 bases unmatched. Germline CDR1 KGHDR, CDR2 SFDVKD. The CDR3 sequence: CATSDRTGGRETQYF. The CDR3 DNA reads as TGTGCCACCAGTGACCGGACAGGGGGCAGAGAGACCCAGTACTTC.

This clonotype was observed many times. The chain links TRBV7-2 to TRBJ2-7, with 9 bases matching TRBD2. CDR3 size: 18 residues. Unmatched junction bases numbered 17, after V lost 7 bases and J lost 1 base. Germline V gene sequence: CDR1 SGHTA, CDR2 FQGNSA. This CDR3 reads CASTYHVTSGFRSYEQYF. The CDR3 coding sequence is TGTGCCAGCACCTATCATGTGACTAGCGGTTTTCGGTCCTACGAGCAGTACTTC.

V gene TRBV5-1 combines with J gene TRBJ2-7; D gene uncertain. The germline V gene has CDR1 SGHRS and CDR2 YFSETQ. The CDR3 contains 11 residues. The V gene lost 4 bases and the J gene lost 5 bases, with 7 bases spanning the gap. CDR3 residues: CASSGGDEQYF. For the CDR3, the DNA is TGCGCCAGCAGCGGCGGCGACGAGCAGTACTTC.

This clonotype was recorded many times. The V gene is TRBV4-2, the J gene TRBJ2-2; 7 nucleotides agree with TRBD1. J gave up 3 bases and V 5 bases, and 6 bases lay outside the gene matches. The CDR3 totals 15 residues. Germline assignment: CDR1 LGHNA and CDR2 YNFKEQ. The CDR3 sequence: CASSSRDRYTGELFF. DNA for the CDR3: TGTGCCAGCAGCTCAAGGGACAGATACACCGGGGAGCTGTTTTTT.

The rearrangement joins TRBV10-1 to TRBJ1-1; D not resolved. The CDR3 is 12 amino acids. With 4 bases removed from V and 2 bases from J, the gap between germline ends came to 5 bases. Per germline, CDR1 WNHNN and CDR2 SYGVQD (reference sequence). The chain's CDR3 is CASSGDNTEAFF. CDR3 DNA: TGCGCCAGCAGTGGGGATAACACTGAAGCTTTCTTT.

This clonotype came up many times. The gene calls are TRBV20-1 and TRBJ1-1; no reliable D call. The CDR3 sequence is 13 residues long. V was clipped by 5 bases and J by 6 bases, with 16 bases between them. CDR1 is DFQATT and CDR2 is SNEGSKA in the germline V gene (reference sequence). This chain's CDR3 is CSALGNQIAEAFF. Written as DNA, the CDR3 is TGCAGTGCTTTAGGAAATCAGATTGCTGAAGCTTTCTTT.

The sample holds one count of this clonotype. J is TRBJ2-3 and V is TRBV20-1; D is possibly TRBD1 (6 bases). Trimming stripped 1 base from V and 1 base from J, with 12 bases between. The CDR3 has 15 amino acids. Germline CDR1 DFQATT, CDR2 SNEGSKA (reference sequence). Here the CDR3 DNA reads TGCAGTGCTAGAGGAGGACAGCTCGGCACAGATACGCAGTATTTT. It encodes CSARGGQLGTDTQYF.

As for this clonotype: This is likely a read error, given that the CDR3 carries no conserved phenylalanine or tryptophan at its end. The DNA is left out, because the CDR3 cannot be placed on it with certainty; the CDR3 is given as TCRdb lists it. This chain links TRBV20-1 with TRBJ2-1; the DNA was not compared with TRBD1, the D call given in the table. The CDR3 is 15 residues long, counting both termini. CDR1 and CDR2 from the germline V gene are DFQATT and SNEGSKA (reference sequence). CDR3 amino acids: CSATSRTGSYNERFL.

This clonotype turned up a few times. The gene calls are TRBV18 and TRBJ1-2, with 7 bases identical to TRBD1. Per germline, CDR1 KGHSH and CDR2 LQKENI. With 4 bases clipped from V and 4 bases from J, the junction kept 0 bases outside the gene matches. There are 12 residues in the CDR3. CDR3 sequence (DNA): TGTGCCAGCTCACGGGACAGCTATGGCTACACCTTC. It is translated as CASSRDSYGYTF.

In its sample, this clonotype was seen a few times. The CDR3 sequence: CSARGDSPLHF. CDR3 DNA sequence: TGCAGTGCGCGAGGGGACTCACCCCTCCACTTT. The chain is built from TRBV20-1 and TRBJ1-6, with D maybe TRBD1 (5 bases). The CDR3 runs 11 residues. V lost 6 bases and J 10 bases, leaving 10 bases between the germline ends. Germline values: CDR1 DFQATT, CDR2 SNEGSKA (reference sequence).

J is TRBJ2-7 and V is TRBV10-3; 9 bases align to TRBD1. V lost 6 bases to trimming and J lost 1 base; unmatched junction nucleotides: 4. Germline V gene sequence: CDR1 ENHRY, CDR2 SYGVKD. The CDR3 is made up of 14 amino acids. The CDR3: CAIRGQGGSYEQYF. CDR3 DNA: TGTGCCATCAGGGGACAGGGAGGGTCCTACGAGCAGTACTTC.

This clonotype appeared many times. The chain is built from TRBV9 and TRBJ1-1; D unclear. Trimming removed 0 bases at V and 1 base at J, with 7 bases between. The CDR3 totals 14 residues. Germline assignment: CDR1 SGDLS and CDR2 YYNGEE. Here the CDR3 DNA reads TGTGCCAGCAGCGTAGTCGTCGGGAACACTGAAGCTTTCTTT. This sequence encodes CASSVVVGNTEAFF.

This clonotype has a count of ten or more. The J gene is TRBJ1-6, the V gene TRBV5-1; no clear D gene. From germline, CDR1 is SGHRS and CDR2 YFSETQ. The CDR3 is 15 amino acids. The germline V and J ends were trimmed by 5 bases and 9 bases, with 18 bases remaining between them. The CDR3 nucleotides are TGCGCCAGCAGGCTTGGTACAGTAAAGGGTTCACCCCTCCACTTT. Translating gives CASRLGTVKGSPLHF. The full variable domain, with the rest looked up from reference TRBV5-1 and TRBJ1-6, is KAGVTQTPRYLIKTRGQQVTLSCSPISGHRSVSWYQQTPGQGLQFLFEYFSETQRNKGNFPGRFSGRQFSNSRSEMNVSTLELGDSALYLCASRLGTVKGSPLHFGNGTRLTVT.

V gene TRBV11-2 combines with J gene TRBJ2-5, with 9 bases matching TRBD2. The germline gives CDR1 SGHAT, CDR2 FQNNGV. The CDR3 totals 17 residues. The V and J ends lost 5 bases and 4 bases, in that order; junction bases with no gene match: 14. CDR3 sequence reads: CASSVVGGTSPAETQYF. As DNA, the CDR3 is TGTGCCAGCAGCGTAGTAGGCGGGACTAGCCCCGCAGAGACCCAGTACTTC.

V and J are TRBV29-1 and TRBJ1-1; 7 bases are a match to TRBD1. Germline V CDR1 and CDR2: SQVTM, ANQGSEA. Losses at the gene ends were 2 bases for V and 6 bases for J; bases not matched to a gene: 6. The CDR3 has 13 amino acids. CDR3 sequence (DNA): TGCAGCGTTGAACGTCTCAGGGGGGCTGAAGCTTTCTTT. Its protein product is CSVERLRGAEAFF.

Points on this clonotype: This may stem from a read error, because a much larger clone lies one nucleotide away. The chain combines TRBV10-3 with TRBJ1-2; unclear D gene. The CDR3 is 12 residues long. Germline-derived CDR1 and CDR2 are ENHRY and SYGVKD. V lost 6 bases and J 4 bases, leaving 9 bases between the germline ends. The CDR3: CAIRDVSYGYTF. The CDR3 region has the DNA TGTGCCATCAGAGACGTAAGCTATGGCTACACCTTC.

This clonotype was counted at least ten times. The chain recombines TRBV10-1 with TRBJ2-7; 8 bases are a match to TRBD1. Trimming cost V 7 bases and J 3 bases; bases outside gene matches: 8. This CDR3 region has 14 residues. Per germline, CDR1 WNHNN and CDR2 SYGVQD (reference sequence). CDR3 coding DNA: TGCGCCAGCAATCCCGGGACAGGACGCTACGAGCAGTACTTC. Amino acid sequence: CASNPGTGRYEQYF.

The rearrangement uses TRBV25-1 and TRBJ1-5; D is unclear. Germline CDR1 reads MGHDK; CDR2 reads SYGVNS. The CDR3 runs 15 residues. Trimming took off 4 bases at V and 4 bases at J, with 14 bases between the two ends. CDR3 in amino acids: CASSGGSWGNQPQHF. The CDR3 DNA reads TGTGCCAGCAGTGGAGGATCCTGGGGAAATCAGCCCCAGCATTTT.

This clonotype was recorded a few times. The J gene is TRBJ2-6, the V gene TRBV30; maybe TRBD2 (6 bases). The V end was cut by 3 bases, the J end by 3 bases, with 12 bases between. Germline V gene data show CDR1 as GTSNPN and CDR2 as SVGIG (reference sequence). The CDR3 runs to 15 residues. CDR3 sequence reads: CAWRWRGGGANVLTF. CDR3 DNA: TGTGCCTGGAGGTGGAGGGGCGGTGGGGCCAACGTCCTGACTTTC.

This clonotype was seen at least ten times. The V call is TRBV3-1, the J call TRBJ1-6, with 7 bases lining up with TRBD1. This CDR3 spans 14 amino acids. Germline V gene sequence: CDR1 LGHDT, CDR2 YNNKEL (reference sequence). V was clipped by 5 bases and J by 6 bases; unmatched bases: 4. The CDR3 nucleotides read TGTGCCAGCAGCGGGGACAGACTTAATTCACCCCTCCACTTT. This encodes CASSGDRLNSPLHF.

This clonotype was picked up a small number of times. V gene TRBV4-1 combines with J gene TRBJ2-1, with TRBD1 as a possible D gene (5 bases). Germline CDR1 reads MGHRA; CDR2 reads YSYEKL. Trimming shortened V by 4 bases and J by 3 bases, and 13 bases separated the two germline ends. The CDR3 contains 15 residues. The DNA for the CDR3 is TGCGCCAGCAGCCTCCAGGGTAATAACTACAATGAGCAGTTCTTC. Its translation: CASSLQGNNYNEQFF.

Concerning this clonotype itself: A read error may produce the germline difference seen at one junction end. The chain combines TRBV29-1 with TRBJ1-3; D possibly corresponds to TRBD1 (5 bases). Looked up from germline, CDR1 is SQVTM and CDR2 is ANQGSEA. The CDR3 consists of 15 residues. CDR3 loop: CSVEDRGTSGNTIYF. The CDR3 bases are TGCAGCGTTGAAGATCGAGGGACTTCTGGAAACACCATATACTTT.